These 30 T cell receptor beta chains originate from one sample sequenced in a study of blood T cell repertoires in COVID-19. Profiling relied on immunoSEQ multiplex PCR, and the TCRdb table lists in-frame clones only, not all of them. Among over 55,000 clones listed, approximately 85% were seen once. The sample taken for sequencing was peripheral blood. These receptors came from a man in his fifties or sixties with acute or convalescent COVID-19.

This clone was picked up one time. V and J are TRBV7-3 and TRBJ1-1, with D tentatively TRBD1 (5 bases). Germline assignment: CDR1 SGHTA and CDR2 FQGTGA. CDR3 size: 13 residues. The V and J ends lost 5 bases and 4 bases respectively, with 11 bases between them. CDR3 in DNA: TGTGCCAGCAGCCTCGGAGGGGCCACTGAAGCTTTCTTT. Residues: CASSLGGATEAFF.

The sample holds a few counts of this clone. J is TRBJ1-4 and V is TRBV4-1; possibly TRBD1 for D (5 bases). The CDR3 is 19 residues long. Germline CDR1 is MGHRA and CDR2 is YSYEKL. Trimming left V 0 bases short and J 3 bases short, with 20 bases between. As DNA, the CDR3 is TGCGCCAGCAGCCAAGAAGGCGGGGCTGAAGCGGGGGCTAATGAAAAACTGTTTTTT. Its translation is CASSQEGGAEAGANEKLFF.

V usage is TRBV15 and J usage is TRBJ2-5, with a possible D match to TRBD1 (6 bases). The V end was cut by 0 bases, the J end by 5 bases, with 19 bases between. The CDR3 has 17 amino acids. The germline V gene encodes CDR1 LNHNV and CDR2 YYDKDF (reference sequence). The DNA of the CDR3 is TGTGCCACCAGCAGAGATCAATCGGGCCCGAGGGGGGAGACCCAGTACTTC. Its translation is CATSRDQSGPRGETQYF. The full variable domain, completed using reference TRBV15 and TRBJ2-5, is DAMVIQNPRYQVTQFGKPVTLSCSQTLNHNVMYWYQQKSSQAPKLLFHYYDKDFNNEADTPDNFQSRRPNTSFCFLDIRSPGLGDTAMYLCATSRDQSGPRGETQYFGPGTRLLVL.

The chain employs TRBV18 and TRBJ1-1; D remains unclear. The CDR3 spans 13 residues. Per germline, CDR1 KGHSH and CDR2 LQKENI. V lost 6 bases, J lost 2 bases, and 10 bases lay in between. As DNA, the CDR3 is TGTGCCAGCTCCCAGGACTATAACACTGAAGCTTTCTTT. Translated: CASSQDYNTEAFF.

The rearrangement links TRBV4-1 to TRBJ1-1, with TRBD1 matching over 7 bases. The CDR3 sequence is 14 residues long. The V gene's germline CDR1 is MGHRA and CDR2 YSYEKL. The trim removed 1 base at V and 5 bases at J, leaving 4 bases unmatched. The CDR3 DNA follows: TGCGCCAGCAGCCAAGTTTCAGGGGGGACTGAAGCTTTCTTT. Amino acids: CASSQVSGGTEAFF.

The rearrangement links TRBV6-5 to TRBJ2-3; TRBD1 aligns across 8 bases. The CDR3 totals 13 residues. The V gene's germline CDR1 is MNHEY and CDR2 SVGAGI. J was trimmed by 6 bases and V by 6 bases; bases with no gene match: 5. The CDR3 nucleotides are TGTGCCAGCAGCCCAAACAGGGGGGATACGCAGTATTTT. Translated: CASSPNRGDTQYF.

The count of this clone is one. The V gene is TRBV10-1, the J gene TRBJ2-3, with TRBD1 matching 8 bases. Germline values: CDR1 WNHNN, CDR2 SYGVQD (reference sequence). V shed 0 bases and J 4 bases; nucleotides not matched to a gene: 6. CDR3 size: 16 residues. CDR3 region: CASSESGGQGADTQYF. As DNA, the CDR3 is TGCGCCAGCAGTGAGTCGGGAGGACAGGGAGCAGATACGCAGTATTTT.

This chain's CDR3 is CASSQTPGYEQYV. In DNA form, the CDR3 reads TGCGCCAGCAGCCAAACCCCGGGCTACGAGCAGTACGTC. The V gene is TRBV4-1, the J gene TRBJ2-7; D is unclear. The germline CDR1 and CDR2 sequences are MGHRA and YSYEKL. The CDR3 runs to 13 residues. V was clipped by 2 bases and J by 3 bases, with 8 bases between them.

CDR3 nucleotides: TGTGCCAGCTCACCACCGGGCAGCGGGGGGGACACAGATACGCAGTATTTT. Encoded protein: CASSPPGSGGDTDTQYF. The chain combines TRBV18 with TRBJ2-3; 10 bases line up with TRBD2. The CDR3 extends over 17 amino acids. V shed 0 bases, J shed 2 bases, and the junction held 5 bases outside the gene matches. Germline V CDR1 and CDR2: KGHSH, LQKENI.

V and J are TRBV3-1 (or the pseudogene TRBV3-2) and TRBJ1-1, with D perhaps TRBD1 (5 bases). Trimming cost V 4 bases and J 1 base, with 7 bases left between them. The germline V gene encodes CDR1 LGHDT and CDR2 YNNKEL (reference sequence). This CDR3 has 13 amino acids. The CDR3 region has the DNA TGTGCCAGCAGCCGAACAGGGAACACTGAAGCTTTCTTT. Translated: CASSRTGNTEAFF.

The chain links TRBV12-3 or TRBV12-4 to TRBJ1-2, with D perhaps TRBD1 (5 bases). CDR3 length: 13 amino acids. V was pared by 7 bases and J by 4 bases, with 13 bases between. DNA for the CDR3: TGTGCCAGCACCTCAGACAGTTTCTATGGCTACACCTTC. It is translated as CASTSDSFYGYTF.

This chain uses TRBV5-5 with TRBJ1-5; maybe TRBD1 (5 bases). Trimming pared 4 bases from V and 4 bases from J, leaving 21 bases between. Germline V lookup: CDR1 SGHKS, CDR2 YYEKEE (reference sequence). The CDR3 is 17 amino acids. CDR3 in amino acids: CASSIAFPRELNQPQHF. For the CDR3, the DNA is TGTGCCAGCAGCATCGCCTTTCCCAGGGAACTTAATCAGCCCCAGCATTTT. Full variable domain (remainder filled in from reference TRBV5-5 and TRBJ1-5): DAGVTQSPTHLIKTRGQQVTLRCSPISGHKSVSWYQQVLGQGPQFIFQYYEKEERGRGNFPDRFSARQFPNYSSELNVNALLLGDSALYLCASSIAFPRELNQPQHFGDGTRLSIL.

The chain couples TRBV5-1 to TRBJ2-5, with D uncertain. Per the germline V gene, CDR1 is SGHRS and CDR2 is YFSETQ. The V gene lost 2 bases and the J gene lost 2 bases, with 7 bases spanning the gap. The CDR3 length is 13 residues. The CDR3 DNA reads TGCGCCAGCAGCTTTGGGCAGCAAGAGACCCAGTACTTC. Its translation is CASSFGQQETQYF.

The chain carries TRBV9 and TRBJ2-5, with D possibly TRBD2 on 5 matching bases. The CDR3 is 14 amino acids. From germline, CDR1 is SGDLS and CDR2 YYNGEE. V shed 0 bases and J shed 5 bases, with 11 bases lying between them. The CDR3 sequence: CASSVGAGPETQYF. CDR3 coding DNA: TGTGCCAGCAGCGTAGGCGCGGGTCCGGAGACCCAGTACTTC.

This clone has just one count. The rearrangement uses TRBV19 and TRBJ1-1, with a weak D call TRBD1 (5 bases). CDR3 length: 12 residues. The V gene's germline CDR1 is LNHDA and CDR2 SQIVND (reference sequence). V dropped 8 bases and J dropped 3 bases, with 10 bases sitting between them. The CDR3 nucleotides read TGTGCCAGTCGGGGGGGGTACACTGAAGCTTTCTTT. It codes for CASRGGYTEAFF.

This chain uses TRBV7-9 with TRBJ1-1; D gene ambiguous. Trimming shortened V by 5 bases and J by 1 base, and 11 bases separated the two germline ends. Germline values: CDR1 SEHNR, CDR2 FQNEAQ (reference sequence). The CDR3 consists of 14 residues. The chain's CDR3 is CASSAFSQNTEAFF. In DNA form, the CDR3 reads TGTGCCAGCAGCGCATTTTCACAGAACACTGAAGCTTTCTTT.

The chain uses TRBV24-1 and TRBJ2-3, with 7 bases identical to TRBD2. CDR1 is KGHDR, CDR2 SFDVKD, per germline. The CDR3 totals 15 residues. V lost 3 bases and J lost 0; bases outside the gene matches: 2. The CDR3 DNA sequence: TGTGCCACCAGTGATCCTAGCGGAAGCACAGATACGCAGTATTTT. This encodes CATSDPSGSTDTQYF.

The chain uses TRBV5-8 and TRBJ1-1; the D gene is possibly TRBD1 (5 bases). Trimming removed 4 bases from V and 4 bases from J, with 5 bases in between. CDR3 length equals 11 residues. Germline V gene lookup returns CDR1 SGHTS and CDR2 YDEGEE. The CDR3 is CASSQGTEAFF. The CDR3 DNA sequence: TGTGCCAGCAGCCAGGGCACTGAAGCTTTCTTT. Filled out from reference TRBV5-8 and TRBJ1-1, the complete variable domain reads EAGVTQSPTHLIKTRGQQATLRCSPISGHTSVYWYQQALGLGLQFLLWYDEGEERNRGNFPPRFSGRQFPNYSSELNVNALELEDSALYLCASSQGTEAFFGQGTRLTVV.

The rearrangement links TRBV10-3 to TRBJ2-5, with D possibly matching TRBD2 (5 bases). The CDR3 contains 16 residues. V lost 2 bases and J lost 1, with 14 bases in between. Germline CDR1 reads ENHRY; CDR2 reads SYGVKD. CDR3 in DNA: TGTGCCATCAGTGAGCCACTCCCGGGGAGCCAAGAGACCCAGTACTTC. Its translation is CAISEPLPGSQETQYF.

The rearrangement links TRBV18 to TRBJ1-1; 9 bases fit TRBD1. Germline V gene sequence: CDR1 KGHSH, CDR2 LQKENI. V lost 6 bases, J lost 3 bases, and 11 bases stayed unmatched. This CDR3 comprises 16 residues. This CDR3 reads CASSLGTGPGDTEAFF. CDR3 DNA: TGTGCCAGCTCGCTTGGGACAGGGCCGGGGGACACTGAAGCTTTCTTT.

Here the CDR3 DNA reads TGTGCCAGCAGCCAGCTCGACAGGGTTGGGTCACCCCTCCACTTT. Its protein product is CASSQLDRVGSPLHF. The chain uses TRBV3-1 (or the pseudogene TRBV3-2) and TRBJ1-6; 7 bases are shared with TRBD1. In germline, CDR1 is LGHDT, CDR2 YNNKEL (reference sequence). The ends lost 3 bases at V and 10 bases at J; junction bases unmatched: 9. The CDR3 loop spans 15 amino acids.

This chain links TRBV11-2 with TRBJ2-2; 9 bases fit TRBD1. Germline-derived CDR1 and CDR2 are SGHAT and FQNNGV. The CDR3 sequence is 15 residues long. Unmatched junction bases numbered 8, after V lost 5 bases and J lost 7 bases. The CDR3 region is CASSPGTGQFGELFF. The CDR3 DNA reads TGTGCCAGCAGCCCCGGGACAGGGCAGTTCGGGGAGCTGTTTTTT.

V usage is TRBV2 and J usage is TRBJ2-4; perhaps TRBD1 as D (8 bases). Trimming took off 9 bases at V and 8 bases at J, with 17 bases between the two ends. The CDR3 runs to 13 residues. From germline, CDR1 is SNHLY and CDR2 FYNNEI. CDR3 sequence: CARGTGGEDIQYF. The CDR3 region has the DNA TGTGCCAGGGGAACAGGGGGGGAGGACATTCAGTACTTC.

With respect to this clone: Additional DNA sequences in this sample encode the identical CDR3. The chain combines TRBV5-1 with TRBJ2-3; D unclear. Germline CDR1 SGHRS, CDR2 YFSETQ. The V end was cut by 4 bases, the J end by 2 bases, with 5 bases between. This CDR3 spans 12 amino acids. This CDR3 reads CASSLTTDTQYF. As DNA, the CDR3 is TGCGCCAGCAGCCTAACCACAGATACGCAGTATTTT.

The gene calls are TRBV19 and TRBJ1-2; D not resolved. V was pared by 5 bases and J by 4 bases, with 14 bases between. CDR3 length: 14 residues. In germline, CDR1 is LNHDA, CDR2 SQIVND (reference sequence). The CDR3 region has the DNA TGTGCCAGTAGTCCCCTGGGAGGGATCTATGGCTACACCTTC. It specifies CASSPLGGIYGYTF.

The CDR3 sequence: CASRTGGTDTQYF. Written as DNA, the CDR3 is TGTGCCAGCAGGACAGGGGGCACAGATACGCAGTATTTT. V usage is TRBV6-5 and J usage is TRBJ2-3; TRBD1 aligns across 8 bases. The CDR3 length is 13 residues. Trimming at V came to 6 bases and at J to 1 base, leaving 0 bases not matched to a gene. Germline loops: CDR1 MNHEY, CDR2 SVGAGI.

This clone was seen just once. The J gene is TRBJ2-2, the V gene TRBV3-1 (or the pseudogene TRBV3-2); TRBD2 matches at 8 bases. The J segment lost 6 bases and the V segment lost 4 bases, leaving 13 bases of the junction unmatched. From germline, CDR1 is LGHDT and CDR2 YNNKEL (reference sequence). This CDR3 contains 17 residues. The CDR3 sequence is CASSRPAGVYEPGELFF. Here the CDR3 DNA reads TGTGCCAGCAGCCGTCCAGCGGGGGTTTACGAACCCGGGGAGCTGTTTTTT.

The genes are TRBV15 and TRBJ2-7, with 9 bases aligning to TRBD1. Germline V gene sequence: CDR1 LNHNV, CDR2 YYDKDF (reference sequence). V was clipped by 2 bases and J by 5 bases; unmatched bases: 7. The CDR3 is 15 amino acids. The CDR3 reads CATSRQTGGLDEQYF. CDR3 sequence (DNA): TGTGCCACCAGCAGACAGACAGGGGGTCTTGACGAGCAGTACTTC.

This chain links TRBV5-1 with TRBJ2-3; weak D call: TRBD2 (5 bases). Germline V CDR1 and CDR2: SGHRS, YFSETQ. CDR3 length: 15 residues. Trimming took 1 base from V and 5 from J, leaving 14 bases between them. The CDR3: CASSLRSARGDTQYF. In DNA form, the CDR3 reads TGCGCCAGCAGCTTGAGGTCAGCCCGGGGAGATACGCAGTATTTT. Complete variable domain (other parts from reference TRBV5-1 and TRBJ2-3): KAGVTQTPRYLIKTRGQQVTLSCSPISGHRSVSWYQQTPGQGLQFLFEYFSETQRNKGNFPGRFSGRQFSNSRSEMNVSTLELGDSALYLCASSLRSARGDTQYFGPGTRLTVL.

The chain carries TRBV4-1 and TRBJ2-7, with D uncertain. The CDR3 runs 15 residues. V was shortened by 4 bases and J by 0 bases, with 13 bases between the two germline ends. Germline-derived CDR1 and CDR2 are MGHRA and YSYEKL. CDR3 DNA: TGCGCCAGCAGCCTACTCCCCCTTAACTCCTACGAGCAGTACTTC. Residues: CASSLLPLNSYEQYF.